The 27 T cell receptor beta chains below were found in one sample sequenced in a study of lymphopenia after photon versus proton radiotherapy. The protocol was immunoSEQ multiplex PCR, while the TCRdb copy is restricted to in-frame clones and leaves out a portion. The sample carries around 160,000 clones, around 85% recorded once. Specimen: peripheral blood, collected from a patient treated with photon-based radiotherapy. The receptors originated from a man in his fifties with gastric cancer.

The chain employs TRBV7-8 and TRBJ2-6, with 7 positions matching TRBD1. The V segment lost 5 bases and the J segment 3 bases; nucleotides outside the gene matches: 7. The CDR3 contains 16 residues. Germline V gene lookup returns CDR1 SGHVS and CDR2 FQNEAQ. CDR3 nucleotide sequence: TGTGCCAGCAGCCCGGGGACAGTTAGTGGGGCCAACGTCCTGACTTTC. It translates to CASSPGTVSGANVLTF.

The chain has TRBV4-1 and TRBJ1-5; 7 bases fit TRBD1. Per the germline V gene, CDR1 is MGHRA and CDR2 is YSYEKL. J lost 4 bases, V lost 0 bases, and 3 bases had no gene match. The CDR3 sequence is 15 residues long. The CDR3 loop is CASSQDPQGNQPQHF. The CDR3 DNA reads TGCGCCAGCAGCCAAGATCCACAGGGGAATCAGCCCCAGCATTTT.

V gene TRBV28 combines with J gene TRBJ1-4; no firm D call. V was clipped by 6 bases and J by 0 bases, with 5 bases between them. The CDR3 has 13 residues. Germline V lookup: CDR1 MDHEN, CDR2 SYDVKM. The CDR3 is CASRDATNEKLFF. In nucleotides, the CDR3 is TGTGCCAGCAGGGACGCAACTAATGAAAAACTGTTTTTT.

The CDR3: CASSGGAQGPADTQYF. The CDR3 DNA reads TGTGCCAGCAGCGGGGGGGCACAGGGTCCCGCAGATACGCAGTATTTT. The chain employs TRBV7-2 and TRBJ2-3, with D perhaps matching TRBD2 (7 bases). The CDR3 extends over 16 amino acids. The V gene lost 5 bases and the J gene lost 4 bases, with 19 bases spanning the gap. Germline values: CDR1 SGHTA, CDR2 FQGNSA.

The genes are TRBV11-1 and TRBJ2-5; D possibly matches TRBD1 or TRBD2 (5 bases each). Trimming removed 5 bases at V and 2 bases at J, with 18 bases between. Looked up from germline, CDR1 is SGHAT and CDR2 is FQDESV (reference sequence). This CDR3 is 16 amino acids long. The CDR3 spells CASSLRLSGRQETQYF. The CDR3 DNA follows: TGTGCCAGCAGCCTACGCCTTTCGGGACGGCAAGAGACCCAGTACTTC. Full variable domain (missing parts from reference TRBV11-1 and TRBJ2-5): EAEVAQSPRYKITEKSQAVAFWCDPISGHATLYWYRQILGQGPELLVQFQDESVVDDSQLPKDRFSAERLKGVDSTLKIQPAELGDSAMYLCASSLRLSGRQETQYFGPGTRLLVL.

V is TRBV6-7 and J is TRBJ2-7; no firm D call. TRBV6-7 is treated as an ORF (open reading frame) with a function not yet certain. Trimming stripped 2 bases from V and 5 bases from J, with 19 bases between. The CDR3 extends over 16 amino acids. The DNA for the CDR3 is TGTGCCAGCAGTTACCCAGTAGTGGTCGGCGGTGACGAGCAGTACTTC. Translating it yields CASSYPVVVGGDEQYF.

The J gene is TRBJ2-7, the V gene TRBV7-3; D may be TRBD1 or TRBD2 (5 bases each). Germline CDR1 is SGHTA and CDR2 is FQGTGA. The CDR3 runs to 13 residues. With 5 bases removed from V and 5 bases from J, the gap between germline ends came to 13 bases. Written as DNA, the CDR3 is TGTGCCAGCAGCACCAGAGGGACCCACGAGCAGTACTTC. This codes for CASSTRGTHEQYF.

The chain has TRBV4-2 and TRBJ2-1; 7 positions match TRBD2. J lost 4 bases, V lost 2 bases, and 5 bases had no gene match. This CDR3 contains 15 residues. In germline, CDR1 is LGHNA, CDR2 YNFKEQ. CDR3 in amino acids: CASSQPREAYNEQFF. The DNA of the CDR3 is TGTGCCAGCAGCCAACCCCGGGAGGCTTACAATGAGCAGTTCTTC.

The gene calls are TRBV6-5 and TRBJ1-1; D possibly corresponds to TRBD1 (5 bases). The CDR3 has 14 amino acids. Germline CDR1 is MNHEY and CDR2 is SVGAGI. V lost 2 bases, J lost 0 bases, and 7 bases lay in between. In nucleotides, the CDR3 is TGTGCCAGCAGTTACGGGGCTGTGAACACTGAAGCTTTCTTT. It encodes CASSYGAVNTEAFF.

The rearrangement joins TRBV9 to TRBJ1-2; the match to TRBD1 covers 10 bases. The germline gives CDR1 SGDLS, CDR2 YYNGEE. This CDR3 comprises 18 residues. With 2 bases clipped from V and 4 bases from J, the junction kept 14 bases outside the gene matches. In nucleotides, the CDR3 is TGTGCCAGCAGCGTCTTACCCCGGGACAGGGGAGGATTCTATGGCTACACCTTC. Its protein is CASSVLPRDRGGFYGYTF. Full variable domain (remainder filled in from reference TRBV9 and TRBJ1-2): DSGVTQTPKHLITATGQRVTLRCSPRSGDLSVYWYQQSLDQGLQFLIQYYNGEERAKGNILERFSAQQFPDLHSELNLSSLELGDSALYFCASSVLPRDRGGFYGYTFGSGTRLTVV.

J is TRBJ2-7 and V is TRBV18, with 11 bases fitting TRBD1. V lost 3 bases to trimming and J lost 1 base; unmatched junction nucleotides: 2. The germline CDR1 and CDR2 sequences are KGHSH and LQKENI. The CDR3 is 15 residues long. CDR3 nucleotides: TGTGCCAGCTCACCGGACAGGGGGCTTTCCTACGAGCAGTACTTC. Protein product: CASSPDRGLSYEQYF. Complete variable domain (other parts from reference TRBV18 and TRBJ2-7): NAGVMQNPRHLVRRRGQEARLRCSPMKGHSHVYWYRQLPEEGLKFMVYLQKENIIDESGMPKERFSAEFPKEGPSILRIQQVVRGDSAAYFCASSPDRGLSYEQYFGPGTRLTVT.

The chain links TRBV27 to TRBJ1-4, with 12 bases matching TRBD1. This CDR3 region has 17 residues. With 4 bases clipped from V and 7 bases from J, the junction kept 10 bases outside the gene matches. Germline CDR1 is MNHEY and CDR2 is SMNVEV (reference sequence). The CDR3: CASSSPQRDRGREKLFF. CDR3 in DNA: TGTGCCAGCAGTTCCCCCCAGCGGGACAGGGGGCGTGAAAAACTGTTTTTT.

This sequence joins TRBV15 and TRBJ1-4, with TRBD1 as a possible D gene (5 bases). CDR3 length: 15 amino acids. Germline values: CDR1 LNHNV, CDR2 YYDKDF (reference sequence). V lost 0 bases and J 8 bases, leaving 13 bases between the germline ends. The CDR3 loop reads CATSREGGAWEKLFF. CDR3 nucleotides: TGTGCCACCAGCAGAGAAGGTGGGGCGTGGGAAAAACTGTTTTTT.

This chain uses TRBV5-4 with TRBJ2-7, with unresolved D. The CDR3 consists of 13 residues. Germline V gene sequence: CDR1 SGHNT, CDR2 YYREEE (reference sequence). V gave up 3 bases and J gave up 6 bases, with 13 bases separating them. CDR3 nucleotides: TGTGCCAGCAGCTCCCTCCTTGAGGCCGAGCAGTACTTC. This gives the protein CASSSLLEAEQYF.

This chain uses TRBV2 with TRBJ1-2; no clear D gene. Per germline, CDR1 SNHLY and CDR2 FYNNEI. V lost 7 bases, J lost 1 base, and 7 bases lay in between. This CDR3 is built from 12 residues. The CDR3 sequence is CASMRFNYGYTF. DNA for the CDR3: TGTGCCAGCATGCGGTTTAACTATGGCTACACCTTC.

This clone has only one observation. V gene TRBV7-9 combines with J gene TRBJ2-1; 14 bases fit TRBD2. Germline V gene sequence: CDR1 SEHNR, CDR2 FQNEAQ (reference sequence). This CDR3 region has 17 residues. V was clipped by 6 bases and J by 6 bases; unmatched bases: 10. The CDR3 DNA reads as TGTGCCAGCAGTCGAGCGGGGACTAGCGGGAGCAGCAATGAGCAGTTCTTC. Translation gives CASSRAGTSGSSNEQFF.

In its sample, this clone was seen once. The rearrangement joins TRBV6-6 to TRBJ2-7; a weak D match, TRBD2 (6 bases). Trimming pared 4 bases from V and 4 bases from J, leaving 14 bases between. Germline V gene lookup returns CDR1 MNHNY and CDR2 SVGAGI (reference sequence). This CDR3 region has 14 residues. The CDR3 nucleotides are TGTGCCAGCAGTTCCTCCCTTGGAGGGTACGAGCAGTACTTC. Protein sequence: CASSSSLGGYEQYF.

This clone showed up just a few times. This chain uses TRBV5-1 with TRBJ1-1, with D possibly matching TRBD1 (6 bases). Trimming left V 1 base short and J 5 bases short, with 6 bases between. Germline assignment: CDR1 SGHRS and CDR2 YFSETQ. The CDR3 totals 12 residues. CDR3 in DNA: TGCGCCAGCAGCTTGAGGGGGACTGAAGCTTTCTTT. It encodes CASSLRGTEAFF.

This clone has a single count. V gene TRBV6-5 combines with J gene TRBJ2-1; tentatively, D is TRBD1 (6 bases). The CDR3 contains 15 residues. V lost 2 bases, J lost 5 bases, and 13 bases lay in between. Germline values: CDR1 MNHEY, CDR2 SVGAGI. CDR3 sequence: CASSYGAGVNNEQFF. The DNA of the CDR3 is TGTGCCAGCAGTTACGGGGCAGGGGTCAACAATGAGCAGTTCTTC.

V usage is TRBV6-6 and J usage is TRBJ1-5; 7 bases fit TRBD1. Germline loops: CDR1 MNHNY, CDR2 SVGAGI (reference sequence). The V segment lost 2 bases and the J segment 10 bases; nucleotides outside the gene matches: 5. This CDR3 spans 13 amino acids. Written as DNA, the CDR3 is TGTGCCAGCAGTTACGCGACAGGGATTCCCCAGCATTTT. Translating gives CASSYATGIPQHF.

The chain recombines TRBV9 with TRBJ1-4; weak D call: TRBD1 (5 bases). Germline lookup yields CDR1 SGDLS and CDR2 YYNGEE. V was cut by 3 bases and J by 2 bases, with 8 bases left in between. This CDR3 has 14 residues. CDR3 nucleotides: TGTGCCAGCAGCGAGGACACTACTAATGAAAAACTGTTTTTT. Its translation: CASSEDTTNEKLFF. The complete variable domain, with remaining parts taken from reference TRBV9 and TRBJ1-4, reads DSGVTQTPKHLITATGQRVTLRCSPRSGDLSVYWYQQSLDQGLQFLIQYYNGEERAKGNILERFSAQQFPDLHSELNLSSLELGDSALYFCASSEDTTNEKLFFGSGTQLSVL.

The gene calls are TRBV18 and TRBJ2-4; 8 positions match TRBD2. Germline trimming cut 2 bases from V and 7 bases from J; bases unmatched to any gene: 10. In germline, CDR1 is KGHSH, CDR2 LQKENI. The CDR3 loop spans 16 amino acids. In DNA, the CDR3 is TGTGCCAGCTCACCATGGGGTGCGGGAGGCGCCAACATTCAGTACTTC. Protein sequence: CASSPWGAGGANIQYF.

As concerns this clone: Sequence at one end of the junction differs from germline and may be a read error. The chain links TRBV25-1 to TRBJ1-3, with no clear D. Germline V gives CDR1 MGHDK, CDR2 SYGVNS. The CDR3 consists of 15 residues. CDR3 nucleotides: TGTGCCAGCAGTGTAGGCGGGCTCTCTGGAGACACCATATATTTT. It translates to CASSVGGLSGDTIYF.

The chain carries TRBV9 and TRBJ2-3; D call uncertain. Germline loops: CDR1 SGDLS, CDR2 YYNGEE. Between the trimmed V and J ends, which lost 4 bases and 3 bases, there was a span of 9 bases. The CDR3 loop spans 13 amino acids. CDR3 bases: TGTGCCAGCAGCCTGGGCCTGACAGATACGCAGTATTTT. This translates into CASSLGLTDTQYF.

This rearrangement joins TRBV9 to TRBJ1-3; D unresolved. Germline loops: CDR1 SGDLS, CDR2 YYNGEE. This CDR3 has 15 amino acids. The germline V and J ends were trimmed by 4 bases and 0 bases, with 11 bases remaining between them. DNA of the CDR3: TGTGCCAGCAGCCGCCTGATGGGCTCTGGAAACACCATATATTTT. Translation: CASSRLMGSGNTIYF.

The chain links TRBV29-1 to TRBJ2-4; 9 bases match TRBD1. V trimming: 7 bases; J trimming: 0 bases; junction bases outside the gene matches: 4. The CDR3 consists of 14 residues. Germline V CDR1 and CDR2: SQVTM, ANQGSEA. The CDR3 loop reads CSGRDRVAKNIQYF. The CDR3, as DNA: TGCAGCGGTCGGGACAGGGTAGCCAAAAACATTCAGTACTTC.

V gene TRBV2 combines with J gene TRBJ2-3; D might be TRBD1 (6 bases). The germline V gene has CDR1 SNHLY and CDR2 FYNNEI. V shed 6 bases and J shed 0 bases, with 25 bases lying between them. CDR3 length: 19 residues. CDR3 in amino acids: CASRVITGSPSTSTDTQYF. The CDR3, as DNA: TGTGCCAGCAGGGTTATTACAGGGTCCCCGAGCACTAGCACAGATACGCAGTATTTT.